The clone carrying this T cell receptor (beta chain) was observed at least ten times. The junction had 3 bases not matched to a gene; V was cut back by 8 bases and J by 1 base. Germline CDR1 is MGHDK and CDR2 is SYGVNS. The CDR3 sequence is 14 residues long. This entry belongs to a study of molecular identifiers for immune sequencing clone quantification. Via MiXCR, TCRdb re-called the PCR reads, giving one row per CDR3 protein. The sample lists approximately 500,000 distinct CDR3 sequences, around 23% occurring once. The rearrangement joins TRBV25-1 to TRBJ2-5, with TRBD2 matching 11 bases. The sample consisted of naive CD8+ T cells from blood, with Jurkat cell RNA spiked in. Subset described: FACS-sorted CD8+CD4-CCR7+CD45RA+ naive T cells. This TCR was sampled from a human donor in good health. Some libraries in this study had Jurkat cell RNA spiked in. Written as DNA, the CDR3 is TGTGCCAGCCGCCTAGCGGGGGGCCAAGAGACCCAGTACTTC. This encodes CASRLAGGQETQYF.